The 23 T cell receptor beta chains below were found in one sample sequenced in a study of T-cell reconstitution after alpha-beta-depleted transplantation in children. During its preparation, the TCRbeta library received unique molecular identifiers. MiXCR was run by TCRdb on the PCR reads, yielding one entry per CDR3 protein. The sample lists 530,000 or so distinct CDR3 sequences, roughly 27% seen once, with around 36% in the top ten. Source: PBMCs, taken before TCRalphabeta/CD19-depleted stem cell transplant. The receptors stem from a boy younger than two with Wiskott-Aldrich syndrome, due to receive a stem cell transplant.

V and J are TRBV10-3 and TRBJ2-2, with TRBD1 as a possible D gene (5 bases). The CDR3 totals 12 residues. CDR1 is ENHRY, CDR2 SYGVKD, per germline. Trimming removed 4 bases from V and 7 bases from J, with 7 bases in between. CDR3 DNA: TGTGCCATCAGTGCAGGGCACGGGGAGCTGTTTTTT. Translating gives CAISAGHGELFF.

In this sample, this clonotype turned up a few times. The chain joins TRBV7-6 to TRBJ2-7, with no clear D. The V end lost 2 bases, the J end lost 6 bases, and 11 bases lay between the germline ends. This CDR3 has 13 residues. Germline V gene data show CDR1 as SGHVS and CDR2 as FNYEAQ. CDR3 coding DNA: TGTGCCAGCAGCTTATCCCTCTCTTTCGAGCAGTACTTC. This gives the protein CASSLSLSFEQYF.

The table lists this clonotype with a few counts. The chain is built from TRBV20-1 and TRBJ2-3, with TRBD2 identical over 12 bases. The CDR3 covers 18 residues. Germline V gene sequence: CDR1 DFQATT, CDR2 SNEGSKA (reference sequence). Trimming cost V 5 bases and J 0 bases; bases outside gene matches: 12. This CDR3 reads CSAQPLAGGLFSTDTQYF. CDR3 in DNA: TGCAGTGCTCAACCCCTAGCGGGAGGGCTTTTTAGCACAGATACGCAGTATTTT.

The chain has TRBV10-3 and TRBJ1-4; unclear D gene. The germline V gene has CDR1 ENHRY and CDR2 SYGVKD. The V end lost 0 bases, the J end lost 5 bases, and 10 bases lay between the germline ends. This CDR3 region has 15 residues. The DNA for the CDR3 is TGTGCCATCAGTGAGTCTGGGGTGGCGAATGAAAAACTGTTTTTT. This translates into CAISESGVANEKLFF.

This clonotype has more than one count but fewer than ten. The CDR3 spells CASSTPTGRGNEQYF. The CDR3 nucleotides read TGTGCCAGCAGTACCCCTACAGGGCGGGGGAACGAGCAGTACTTC. The V gene is TRBV6-1, the J gene TRBJ2-7; a weak D match, TRBD2 (7 bases). Per germline, CDR1 MNHNS and CDR2 SASEGT. V was clipped by 5 bases and J by 5 bases, with 19 bases between them. This CDR3 comprises 15 residues.

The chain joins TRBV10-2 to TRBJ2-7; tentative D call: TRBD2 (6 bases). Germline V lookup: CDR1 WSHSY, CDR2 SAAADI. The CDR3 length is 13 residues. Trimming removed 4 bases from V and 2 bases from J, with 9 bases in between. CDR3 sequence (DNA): TGCGCCAGCAGTGGGGGAGGCCCCTACGAGCAGTACTTC. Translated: CASSGGGPYEQYF.

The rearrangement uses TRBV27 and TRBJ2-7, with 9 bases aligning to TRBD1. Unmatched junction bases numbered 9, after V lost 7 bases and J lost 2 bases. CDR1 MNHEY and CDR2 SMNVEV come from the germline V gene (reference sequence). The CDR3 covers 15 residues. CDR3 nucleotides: TGTGCCAGCACCACCACAGGGGGCCGACCCTACGAGCAGTACTTC. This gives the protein CASTTTGGRPYEQYF.

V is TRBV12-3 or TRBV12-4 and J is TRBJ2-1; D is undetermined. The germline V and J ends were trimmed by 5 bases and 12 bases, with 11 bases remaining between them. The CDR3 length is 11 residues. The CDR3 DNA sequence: TGTGCCAGCAGTCTAAGCTCGAGGCAGTTCTTC. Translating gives CASSLSSRQFF.

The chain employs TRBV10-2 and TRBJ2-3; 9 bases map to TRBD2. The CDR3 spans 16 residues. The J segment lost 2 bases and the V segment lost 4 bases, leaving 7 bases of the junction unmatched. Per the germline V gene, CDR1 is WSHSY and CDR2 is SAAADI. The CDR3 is CASSVIAGDPTDTQYF. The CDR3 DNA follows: TGCGCCAGCAGTGTCATAGCGGGAGACCCCACAGATACGCAGTATTTT.

CDR3 nucleotide sequence: TGTGCCACCAGTGACCCGAACCCGGTACGCTCCTACAATGAGCAGTTCTTC. Translated: CATSDPNPVRSYNEQFF. The chain combines TRBV24-1 with TRBJ2-1, with D unresolved. In germline, CDR1 is KGHDR, CDR2 SFDVKD. Trimming took off 4 bases at V and 0 bases at J, with 15 bases between the two ends. This CDR3 contains 17 residues.

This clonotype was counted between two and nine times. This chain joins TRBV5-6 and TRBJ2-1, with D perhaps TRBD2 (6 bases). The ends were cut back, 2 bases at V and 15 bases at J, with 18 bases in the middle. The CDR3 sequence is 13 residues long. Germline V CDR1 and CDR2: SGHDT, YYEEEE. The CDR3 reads CASSLSSGGRRFF. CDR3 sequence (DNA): TGTGCCAGCAGCTTAAGTTCTGGGGGGAGACGGTTCTTC.

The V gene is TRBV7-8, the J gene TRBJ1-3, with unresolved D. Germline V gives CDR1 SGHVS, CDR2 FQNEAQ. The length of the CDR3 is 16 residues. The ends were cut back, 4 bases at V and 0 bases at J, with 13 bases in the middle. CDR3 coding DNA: TGTGCCAGCAGCTCTGCGCAGTTCGACTCTGGAAACACCATATATTTT. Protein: CASSSAQFDSGNTIYF.

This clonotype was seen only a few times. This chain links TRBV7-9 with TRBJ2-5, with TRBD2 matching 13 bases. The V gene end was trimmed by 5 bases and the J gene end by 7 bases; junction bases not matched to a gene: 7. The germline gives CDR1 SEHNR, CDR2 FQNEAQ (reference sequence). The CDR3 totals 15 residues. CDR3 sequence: CASSPGTSGKVTQYF. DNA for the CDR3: TGTGCCAGCAGCCCCGGGACTAGCGGGAAGGTGACCCAGTACTTC.

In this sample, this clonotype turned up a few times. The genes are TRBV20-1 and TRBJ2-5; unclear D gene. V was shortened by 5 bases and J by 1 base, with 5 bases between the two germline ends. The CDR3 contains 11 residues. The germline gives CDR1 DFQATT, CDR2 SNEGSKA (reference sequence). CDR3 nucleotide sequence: TGCAGTGCTGGGCCCCAAGAGACCCAGTACTTC. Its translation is CSAGPQETQYF.

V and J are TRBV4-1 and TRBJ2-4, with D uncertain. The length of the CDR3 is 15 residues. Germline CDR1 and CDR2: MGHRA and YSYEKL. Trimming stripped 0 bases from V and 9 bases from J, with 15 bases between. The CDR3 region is CASSQEGLGLSIQYF. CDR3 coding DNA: TGCGCCAGCAGCCAAGAAGGGCTAGGATTGAGCATTCAGTACTTC.

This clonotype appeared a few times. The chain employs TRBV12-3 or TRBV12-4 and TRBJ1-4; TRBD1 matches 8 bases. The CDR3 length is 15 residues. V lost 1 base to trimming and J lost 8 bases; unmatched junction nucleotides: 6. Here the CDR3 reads CASSLGQGAGEKLFF. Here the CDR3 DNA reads TGTGCCAGCAGTTTAGGGCAGGGGGCGGGCGAAAAACTGTTTTTT.

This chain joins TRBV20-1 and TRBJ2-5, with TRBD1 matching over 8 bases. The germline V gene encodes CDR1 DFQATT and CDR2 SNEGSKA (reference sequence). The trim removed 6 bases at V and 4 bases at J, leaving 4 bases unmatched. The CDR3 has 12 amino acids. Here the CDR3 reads CSATTGGETQYF. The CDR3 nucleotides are TGCAGTGCGACCACAGGGGGAGAGACCCAGTACTTC.

DNA of the CDR3: TGTGCCAGCAGGCTTAATCGGGGGGGCCACACAGATACGCAGTATTTT. This gives the protein CASRLNRGGHTDTQYF. This rearrangement joins TRBV11-2 to TRBJ2-3; 8 positions match TRBD2. Losses at the gene ends were 6 bases for V and 2 bases for J; bases not matched to a gene: 10. The CDR3 totals 16 residues. The germline gives CDR1 SGHAT, CDR2 FQNNGV.

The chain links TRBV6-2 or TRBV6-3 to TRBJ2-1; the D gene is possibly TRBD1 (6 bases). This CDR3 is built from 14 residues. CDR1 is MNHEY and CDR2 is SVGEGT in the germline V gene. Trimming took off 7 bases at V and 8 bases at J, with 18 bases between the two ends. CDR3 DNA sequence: TGTGCCAGCACTCCGGCCCTGGGGGCCTATGAGCAGTTCTTC. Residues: CASTPALGAYEQFF.

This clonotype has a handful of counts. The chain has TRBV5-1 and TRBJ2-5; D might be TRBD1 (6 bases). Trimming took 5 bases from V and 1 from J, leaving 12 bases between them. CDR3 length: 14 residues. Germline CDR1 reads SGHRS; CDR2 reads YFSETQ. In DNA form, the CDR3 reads TGCGCCAGCAGATACGACAGGTTCCAAGAGACCCAGTACTTC. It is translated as CASRYDRFQETQYF.

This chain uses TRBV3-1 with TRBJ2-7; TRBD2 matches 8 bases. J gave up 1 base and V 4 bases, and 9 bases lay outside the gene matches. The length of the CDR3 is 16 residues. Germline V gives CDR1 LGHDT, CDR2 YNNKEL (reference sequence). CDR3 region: CASSRGWGGRSYEQYF. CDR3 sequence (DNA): TGTGCCAGCAGCCGAGGATGGGGCGGGAGGTCCTACGAGCAGTACTTC.

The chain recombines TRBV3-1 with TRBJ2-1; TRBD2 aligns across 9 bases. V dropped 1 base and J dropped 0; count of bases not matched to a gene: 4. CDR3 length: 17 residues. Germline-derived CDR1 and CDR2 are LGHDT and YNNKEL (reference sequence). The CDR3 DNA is TGTGCCAGCAGCCAAGTTTTTAGCGGGAGCTCCTACAATGAGCAGTTCTTC. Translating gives CASSQVFSGSSYNEQFF.

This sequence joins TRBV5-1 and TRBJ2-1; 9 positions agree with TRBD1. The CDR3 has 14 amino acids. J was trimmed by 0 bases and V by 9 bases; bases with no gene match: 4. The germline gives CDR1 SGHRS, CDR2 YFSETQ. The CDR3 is CATSQGASYNEQFF. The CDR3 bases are TGCGCCACCTCACAGGGGGCCTCCTACAATGAGCAGTTCTTC.